The sequence of this TCR beta chain was determined in a study of T cells in Graves' hyperthyroidism and ophthalmopathy. Template material for amplifying TCR beta CDR3 regions consisted of RNA transcripts. The study used the HTBI primer set for a first-round RT-PCR of the TCR CDR3. TCRdb passed the multiplex PCR reads through MiXCR, listing each CDR3 protein once. The sample lists about 380,000 distinct CDR3 sequences, about 13% occurring once. Patients aged 18 to 65 with hyperthyroidism were newly diagnosed, with duration under 2 months. Findings and caveats of the study: Most clonotypes expanded in the thyroid (above 0.001) were also present in blood.

CDR3 length: 19 amino acids. Trimming removed 5 bases from V and 10 bases from J, with 35 bases in between. CDR1 and CDR2 (germline): SEHNR, FQNEAQ (reference sequence). This clonotype was recorded many times. What it recognizes is unknown. The TCR originated in a man in his thirties or forties with Graves' hyperthyroidism that later progressed to Graves' ophthalmopathy. The sample taken for sequencing was blood. The chain combines TRBV7-9 with TRBJ1-1, with D perhaps matching TRBD1 (6 bases). The DNA for the CDR3 is TGTGCCAGCAGCCCAGAGGGGGTTGGCGGAACCTTCCTCACGCGGGGAGCTTTCTTT. Amino acid sequence: CASSPEGVGGTFLTRGAFF. Looking up the rest from reference TRBV7-9 and TRBJ1-1 gives the full variable domain: DTGVSQNPRHKITKRGQNVTFRCDPISEHNRLYWYRQTLGQGPEFLTYFQNEAQLEKSRLLSDRFSAERPKGSFSTLEIQRTEQGDSAMYLCASSPEGVGGTFLTRGAFFGQGTRLTVV.